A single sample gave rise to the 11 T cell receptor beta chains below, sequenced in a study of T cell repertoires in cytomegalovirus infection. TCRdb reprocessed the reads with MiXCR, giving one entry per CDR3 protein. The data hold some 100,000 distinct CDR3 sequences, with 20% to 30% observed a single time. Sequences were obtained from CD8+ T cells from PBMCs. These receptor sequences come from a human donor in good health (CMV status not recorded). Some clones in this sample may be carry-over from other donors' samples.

The CDR3: CASSIGPAVRGYTF. DNA of the CDR3: TGTGCCAGTAGTATTGGCCCGGCAGTACGAGGCTACACCTTC. The gene calls are TRBV19 and TRBJ1-2; D gene ambiguous. V was clipped by 3 bases and J by 8 bases, with 16 bases between them. CDR1 is LNHDA, CDR2 SQIVND, per germline (reference sequence). The CDR3 contains 14 residues.

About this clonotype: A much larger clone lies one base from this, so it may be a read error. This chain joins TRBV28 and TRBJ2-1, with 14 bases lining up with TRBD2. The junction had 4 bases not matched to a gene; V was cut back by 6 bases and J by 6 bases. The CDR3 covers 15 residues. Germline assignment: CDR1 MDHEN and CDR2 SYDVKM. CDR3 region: CASRTSGGACNEQFF. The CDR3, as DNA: TGTGCCAGCAGGACTAGCGGGGGGGCGTGCAATGAGCAGTTCTTC.

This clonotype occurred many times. CDR3 sequence reads: CASSGGRNNNEQFF. CDR3 coding DNA: TGTGCCAGCTCCGGGGGACGAAACAACAATGAGCAGTTCTTC. The chain uses TRBV7-2 and TRBJ2-1, with D possibly TRBD2 on 6 matching bases. The CDR3 extends over 14 amino acids. Germline CDR1 is SGHTA and CDR2 is FQGNSA. V was clipped by 8 bases and J by 5 bases, with 16 bases between them.

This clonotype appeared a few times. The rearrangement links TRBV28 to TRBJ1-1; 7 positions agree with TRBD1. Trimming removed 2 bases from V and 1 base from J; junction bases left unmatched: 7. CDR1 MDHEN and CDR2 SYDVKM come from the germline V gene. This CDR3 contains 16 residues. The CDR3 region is CASSLGQGGKNTEAFF. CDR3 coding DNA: TGTGCCAGCAGTTTAGGTCAGGGGGGCAAGAACACTGAAGCTTTCTTT.

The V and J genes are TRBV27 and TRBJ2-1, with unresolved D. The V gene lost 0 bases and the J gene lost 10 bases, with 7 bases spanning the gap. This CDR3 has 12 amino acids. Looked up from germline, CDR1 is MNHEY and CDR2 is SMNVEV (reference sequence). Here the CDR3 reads CASSLSTGEQFF. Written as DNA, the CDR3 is TGTGCCAGCAGTTTATCGACTGGCGAGCAGTTCTTC.

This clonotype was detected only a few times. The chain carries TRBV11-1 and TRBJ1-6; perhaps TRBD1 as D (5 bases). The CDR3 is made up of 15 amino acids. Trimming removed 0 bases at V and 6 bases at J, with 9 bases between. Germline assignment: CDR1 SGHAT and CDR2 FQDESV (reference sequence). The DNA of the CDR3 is TGTGCCAGCAGCTTAGCTGGGGCCCCTAATTCACCCCTCCACTTT. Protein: CASSLAGAPNSPLHF.

As DNA, the CDR3 is TGCGCCAGCAGCCAGGAGTATTCTGGAGATACGCAGTATTTT. Its translation: CASSQEYSGDTQYF. The chain carries TRBV4-3 and TRBJ2-3; D gene unclear. Trimming removed 3 bases at V and 5 bases at J, with 12 bases between. This CDR3 has 14 residues. Germline CDR1 is LGHNA and CDR2 is YSLEER.

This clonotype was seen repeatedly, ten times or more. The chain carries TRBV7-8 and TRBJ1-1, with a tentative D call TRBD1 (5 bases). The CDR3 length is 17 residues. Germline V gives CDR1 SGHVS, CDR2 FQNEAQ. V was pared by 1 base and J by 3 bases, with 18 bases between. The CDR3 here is CASSLEGPRVGDTEAFF. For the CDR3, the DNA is TGTGCCAGCAGCTTAGAGGGTCCCAGGGTGGGCGACACTGAAGCTTTCTTT.

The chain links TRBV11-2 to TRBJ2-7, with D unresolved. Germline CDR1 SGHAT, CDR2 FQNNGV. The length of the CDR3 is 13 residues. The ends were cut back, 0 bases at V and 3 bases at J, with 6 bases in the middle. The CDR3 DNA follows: TGTGCCAGCAGCTTAGAGACCCGCTACGAGCAGTACTTC. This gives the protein CASSLETRYEQYF.

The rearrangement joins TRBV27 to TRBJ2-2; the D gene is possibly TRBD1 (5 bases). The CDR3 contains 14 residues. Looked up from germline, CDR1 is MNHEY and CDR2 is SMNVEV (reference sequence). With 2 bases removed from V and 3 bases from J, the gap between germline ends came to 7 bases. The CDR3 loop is CASSLGAYTGELFF. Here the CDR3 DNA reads TGTGCCAGCAGTTTAGGGGCCTACACCGGGGAGCTGTTTTTT.

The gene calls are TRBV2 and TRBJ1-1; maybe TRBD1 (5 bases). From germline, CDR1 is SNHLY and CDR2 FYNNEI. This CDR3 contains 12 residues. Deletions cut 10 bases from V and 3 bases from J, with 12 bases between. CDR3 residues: CATEGADTEAFF. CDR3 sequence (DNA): TGTGCCACAGAAGGGGCGGACACTGAAGCTTTCTTT.